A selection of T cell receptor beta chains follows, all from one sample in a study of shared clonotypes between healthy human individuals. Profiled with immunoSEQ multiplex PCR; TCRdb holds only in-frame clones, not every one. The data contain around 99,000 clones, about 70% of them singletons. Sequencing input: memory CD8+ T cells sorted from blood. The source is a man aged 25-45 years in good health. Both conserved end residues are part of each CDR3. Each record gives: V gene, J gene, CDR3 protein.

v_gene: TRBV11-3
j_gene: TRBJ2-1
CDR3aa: CASSSYVGTSGKSGQFF

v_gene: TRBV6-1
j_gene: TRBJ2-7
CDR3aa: CASSEAFRGIYEQYF

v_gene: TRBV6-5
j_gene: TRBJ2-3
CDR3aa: CASSPGNPDTQYF

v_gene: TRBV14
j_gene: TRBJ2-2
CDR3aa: CASSLLRDRHNTGELFF

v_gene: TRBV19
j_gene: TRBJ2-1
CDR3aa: CASSITIYNEQFF

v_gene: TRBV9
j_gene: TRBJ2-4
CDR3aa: CASSAGWRVAKNIQYF

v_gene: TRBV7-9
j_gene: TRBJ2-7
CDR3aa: CASSLAPPPHEQYF

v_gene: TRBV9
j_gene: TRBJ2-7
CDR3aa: CASSVGAGGPSYEQYF

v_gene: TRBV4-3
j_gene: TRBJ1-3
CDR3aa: CASSQDPRGKSTIYF

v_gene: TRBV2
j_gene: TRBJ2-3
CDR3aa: CASSDNPLMSVRTVDTQYF

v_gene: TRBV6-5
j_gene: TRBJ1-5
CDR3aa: CASRGTGHSNQPQHF

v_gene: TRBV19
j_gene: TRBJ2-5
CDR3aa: CASSPITAQETQYF

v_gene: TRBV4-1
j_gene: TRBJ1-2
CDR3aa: CATKLEQGGNYGYTF

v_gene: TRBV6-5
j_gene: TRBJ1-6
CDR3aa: CASSSETGTGYSPLHF

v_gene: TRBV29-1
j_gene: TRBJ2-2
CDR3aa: CSVLFSPTGELFF

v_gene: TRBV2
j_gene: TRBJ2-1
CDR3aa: CASKRESSYNEQFF

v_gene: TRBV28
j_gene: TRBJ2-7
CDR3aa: CASSGGSYEQYF

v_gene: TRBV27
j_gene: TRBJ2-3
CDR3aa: CASSLSAGTDTQYF

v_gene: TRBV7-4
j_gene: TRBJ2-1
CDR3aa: CASRGLSEVHNEQFF

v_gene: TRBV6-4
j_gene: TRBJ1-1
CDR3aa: CASSATSRNTEAFF

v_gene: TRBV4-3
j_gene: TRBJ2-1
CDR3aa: CASSHGGGRSDNEQFF

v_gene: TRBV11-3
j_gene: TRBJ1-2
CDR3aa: CASSPSGGLQRWGYTF

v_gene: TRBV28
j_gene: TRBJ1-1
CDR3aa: CASSRSANEAFF

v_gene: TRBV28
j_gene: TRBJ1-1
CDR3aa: CASTSTEAFF

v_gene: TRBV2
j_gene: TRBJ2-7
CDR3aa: CASSLGGLDEQYF

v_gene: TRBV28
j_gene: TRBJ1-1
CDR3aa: CASSSSVNTEAFF

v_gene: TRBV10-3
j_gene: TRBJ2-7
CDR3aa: CAISDQTYEQYF

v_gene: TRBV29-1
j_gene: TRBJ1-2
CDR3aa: CSVSRQGAYGYTF

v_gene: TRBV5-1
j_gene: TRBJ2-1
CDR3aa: CASSTSLLANEQFF

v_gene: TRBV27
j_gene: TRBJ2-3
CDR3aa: CASSLRIPGLAGGEHRTDTQYF

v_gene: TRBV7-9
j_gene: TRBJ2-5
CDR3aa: CASSRHGGETQYF

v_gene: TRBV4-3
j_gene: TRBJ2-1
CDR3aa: CASSQSYWQGGSYNEQFF

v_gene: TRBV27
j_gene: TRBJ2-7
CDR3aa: CASSPIPPTYYEQYF

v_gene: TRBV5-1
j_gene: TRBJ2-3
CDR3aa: CASSLVTGGDTDTQYF

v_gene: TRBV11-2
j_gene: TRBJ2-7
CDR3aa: CASSFAGGVYEQYF

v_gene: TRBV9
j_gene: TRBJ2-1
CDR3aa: CASSGAERGTYNEQFF

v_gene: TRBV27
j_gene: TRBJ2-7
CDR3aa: CASSLQVVAERSYEQYF

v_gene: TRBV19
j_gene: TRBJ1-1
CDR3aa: CASSPHRGLSTEAFF

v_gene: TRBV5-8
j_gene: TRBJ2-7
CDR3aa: CASRISGVAWYEQYF

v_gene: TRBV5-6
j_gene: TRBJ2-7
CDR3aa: CASSSMDGNYEQYF

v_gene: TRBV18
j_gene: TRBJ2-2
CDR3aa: CASSRVTDTGELFF

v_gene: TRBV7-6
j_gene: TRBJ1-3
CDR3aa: CASSLSDGTGNTIYF

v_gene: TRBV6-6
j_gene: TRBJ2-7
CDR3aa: CASSYPPGYGYEQYF

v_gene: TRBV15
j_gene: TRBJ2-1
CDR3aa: CATSRDRGATPEQFF

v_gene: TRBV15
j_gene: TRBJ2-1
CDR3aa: CATSRAHTSYNEQFF

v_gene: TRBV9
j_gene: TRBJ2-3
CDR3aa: CASSGGGRTDTQYF

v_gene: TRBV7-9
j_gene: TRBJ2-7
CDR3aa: CASSLGQYRGYEQYF

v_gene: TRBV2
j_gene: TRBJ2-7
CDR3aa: CASRRQGNSYEQYF

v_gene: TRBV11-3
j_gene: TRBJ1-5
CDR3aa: CASSSPGEGQGHF

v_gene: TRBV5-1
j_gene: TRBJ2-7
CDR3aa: CASSFSGQGSEQYF

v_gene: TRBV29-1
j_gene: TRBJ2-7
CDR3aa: CSVEELVGEQYF

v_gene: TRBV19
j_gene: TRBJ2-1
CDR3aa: CASTEGIGSFDEQFF

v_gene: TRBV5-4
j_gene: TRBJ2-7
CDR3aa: CASSSGPGQSSYEQYF